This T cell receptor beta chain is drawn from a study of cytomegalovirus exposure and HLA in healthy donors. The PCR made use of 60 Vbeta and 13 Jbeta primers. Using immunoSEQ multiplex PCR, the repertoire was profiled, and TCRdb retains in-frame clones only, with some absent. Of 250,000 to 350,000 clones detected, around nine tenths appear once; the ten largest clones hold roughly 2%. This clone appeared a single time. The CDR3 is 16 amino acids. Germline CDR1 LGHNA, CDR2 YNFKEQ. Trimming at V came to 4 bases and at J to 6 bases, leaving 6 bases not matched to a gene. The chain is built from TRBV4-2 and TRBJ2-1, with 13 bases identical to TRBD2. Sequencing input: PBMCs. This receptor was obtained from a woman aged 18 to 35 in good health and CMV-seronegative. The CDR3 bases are TGTGCCAGCAGCCCGACCGGGACTAGCGGGGCCAATGAGCAGTTCTTC. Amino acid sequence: CASSPTGTSGANEQFF.